This T cell receptor beta chain was recorded in a study of glioma-infiltrating T cells after dendritic cell vaccination. About the research overall: Autologous tumor lysate was loaded overnight onto monocyte-derived dendritic cells grown 7 to 8 days with IL-4 and GM-CSF.

Time point noted: after dendritic cell vaccination, including at tumor progression/relapse. Of note for this clone: Its antigen is undetermined.

This CDR3 has 15 amino acids. Trimming removed 5 bases at V and 6 bases at J, with 16 bases between. The germline CDR1 and CDR2 sequences are SNHLY and FYNNEI. Study-wide results and limits: Estimated pretreatment TIL content predicted outcome after dendritic cell vaccination.

TCRdb keeps only in-frame clones here, not all; method: immunoSEQ multiplex PCR. The data hold about 58,000 clones, with over 65% observed a single time. The sequences come from blood, collected after dendritic cell vaccination. The source of this sequence is a human donor with glioblastoma. This sequence joins TRBV2 and TRBJ2-2; perhaps TRBD1 as D (6 bases). CDR3 residues: CASSRRTANPGELFF. The CDR3 DNA follows: TGTGCCAGCAGTCGTCGGACAGCTAACCCCGGGGAGCTGTTTTTT.